This TCR beta chain was retrieved from a study of T-cell memory formation after mild COVID-19. Trimming removed 8 bases from V and 4 bases from J, with 9 bases in between. The CDR3 consists of 12 residues. TCRdb re-called the 5' RACE reads with MiXCR, one entry per CDR3 protein. The sample lists about 210,000 distinct CDR3 sequences; 27% were seen once. Concerning this clonotype: Its matching antigen is unknown.

Study-level results: Cross-reactive memory apparently joined, as some responding clones appeared in pre-infection memory. The SARS-CoV-2 specificity of second-wave clones reaching peak at day 37 remained unverified.

The clonotype was recovered from an adult woman who had mild COVID-19 (a few samples of this study predate the infection). Cell type and time point are not known. The chain carries TRBV12-3 or TRBV12-4 and TRBJ1-3; D call uncertain. The specimen sequenced was PBMCs or a T cell subset sorted from them (not recorded which). For the CDR3, the DNA is TGTGCCAGCCGGCAAACGGGAAACACCATATATTTT. Translating it yields CASRQTGNTIYF.